A single sample is the source of the 10 T cell receptor beta chains below, sequenced in a study of blood T cell dynamics during melanoma immunotherapy. Assay: immunoSEQ multiplex PCR; the TCRdb copy retains only in-frame clones and omits some. The sample holds around 12,000 clones; approximately 89% are singletons and the top ten take 0.18%. Time point described: week 3, after first cycle of checkpoint inhibitor. The sample here was effector memory CD8+ T cells from blood, taken from a patient treated with checkpoint blockade. These receptors all come from a human donor with melanoma.

V and J are TRBV2 and TRBJ1-2; the match to TRBD1 covers 10 bases. This CDR3 has 12 residues. CDR1 SNHLY and CDR2 FYNNEI come from the germline V gene. V dropped 10 bases and J dropped 7; count of bases not matched to a gene: 6. CDR3 protein: CATRTGGGGYTF. The CDR3 region has the DNA TGTGCCACCCGGACAGGGGGAGGTGGCTACACCTTC. The entire variable domain, with the rest obtained from reference TRBV2 and TRBJ1-2, is as follows: EPEVTQTPSHQVTQMGQEVILRCVPISNHLYFYWYRQILGQKVEFLVSFYNNEISEKSEIFDDQFSVERPDGSNFTLKIRSTKLEDSAMYFCATRTGGGGYTFGSGTRLTVV.

The rearrangement links TRBV7-9 to TRBJ1-1, with D tentatively TRBD1 (5 bases). This CDR3 is built from 15 residues. Trimming pared 0 bases from V and 5 bases from J, leaving 13 bases between. Germline CDR1 and CDR2: SEHNR and FQNEAQ (reference sequence). DNA of the CDR3: TGTGCCAGCAGCTTAGCAAGGGGTATCGAAACTGAAGCTTTCTTT. Protein: CASSLARGIETEAFF.

J is TRBJ2-7 and V is TRBV9; D may be TRBD2 (6 bases). V was pared by 0 bases and J by 6 bases, with 13 bases between. Looked up from germline, CDR1 is SGDLS and CDR2 is YYNGEE. This CDR3 comprises 14 residues. As DNA, the CDR3 is TGTGCCAGCAGCGTAGAGGAGGGGTGGAGCGAGCAGTACTTC. This encodes CASSVEEGWSEQYF.

J is TRBJ2-2 and V is TRBV29-1; the match to TRBD1 covers 7 bases. The germline CDR1 and CDR2 sequences are SQVTM and ANQGSEA. This CDR3 is 18 amino acids long. The V and J ends lost 1 base and 1 base, in that order; junction bases with no gene match: 12. The CDR3 region has the DNA TGCAGCGTTGAAGGGACGCCGGGGACAGATCTGAACACCGGGGAGCTGTTTTTT. Amino acid sequence: CSVEGTPGTDLNTGELFF.

The gene calls are TRBV2 and TRBJ1-1; D is unresolved. This CDR3 is 15 amino acids long. Trimming left V 7 bases short and J 0 bases short, with 15 bases between. Germline V gene sequence: CDR1 SNHLY, CDR2 FYNNEI. The CDR3 reads CASNTPGGMNTEAFF. The CDR3 DNA is TGTGCCAGCAACACCCCCGGAGGGATGAACACTGAAGCTTTCTTT. The full variable domain, rest sourced from reference TRBV2 and TRBJ1-1, is EPEVTQTPSHQVTQMGQEVILRCVPISNHLYFYWYRQILGQKVEFLVSFYNNEISEKSEIFDDQFSVERPDGSNFTLKIRSTKLEDSAMYFCASNTPGGMNTEAFFGQGTRLTVV.

The chain uses TRBV28 and TRBJ2-7; 8 bases align to TRBD2. CDR1 is MDHEN and CDR2 is SYDVKM in the germline V gene. This CDR3 spans 13 amino acids. V dropped 7 bases and J dropped 7; count of bases not matched to a gene: 9. CDR3 sequence: CASTPGGAGEQYF. For the CDR3, the DNA is TGTGCCAGCACCCCGGGGGGGGCCGGAGAGCAGTACTTC.

The V call is TRBV5-4, the J call TRBJ2-5; weak D call: TRBD2 (5 bases). Germline-derived CDR1 and CDR2 are SGHNT and YYREEE (reference sequence). The CDR3 is 14 residues long. The V end lost 4 bases, the J end lost 4 bases, and 14 bases lay between the germline ends. DNA of the CDR3: TGTGCCAGCAGCGCAGCCTTAGGAGGAGAGACCCAGTACTTC. Its protein is CASSAALGGETQYF.

The chain couples TRBV18 to TRBJ1-2; no definite D call. V lost 2 bases, J lost 4 bases, and 11 bases lay in between. The CDR3 has 14 residues. CDR1 KGHSH and CDR2 LQKENI come from the germline V gene. The CDR3 nucleotides read TGTGCCAGCTCACCAGGAACTTTCCCCTATGGCTACACCTTC. Residues: CASSPGTFPYGYTF.

The V call is TRBV19, the J call TRBJ2-7; the D is unclear. This CDR3 comprises 14 residues. Deletions cut 5 bases from V and 0 bases from J, with 11 bases between. CDR1 is LNHDA, CDR2 SQIVND, per germline (reference sequence). CDR3 sequence: CASSARFSSYEQYF. The CDR3 coding sequence is TGTGCCAGTAGTGCTCGATTCAGCTCCTACGAGCAGTACTTC.

The rearrangement uses TRBV11-2 and TRBJ1-2; the D gene is possibly TRBD1 (6 bases). Germline assignment: CDR1 SGHAT and CDR2 FQNNGV. The CDR3 length is 17 residues. Between the trimmed V and J ends, which lost 5 bases and 4 bases, there was a span of 23 bases. The DNA for the CDR3 is TGTGCCAGCAGCGAGGGGGGGCAGTGGAGGTGGAGCTATGGCTACACCTTC. This encodes CASSEGGQWRWSYGYTF.